This is a list of T cell receptor beta chains from one sample in a study of Graves' ophthalmopathy and Graves' hyperthyroidism. A single record per CDR3 protein comes from TCRdb applying MiXCR to the multiplex PCR reads. The sample contains 260,000 or so distinct CDR3 sequences, less than 55% of which appear only once. The sequenced sample was peripheral blood. The receptors were sampled from an adult man with Graves' ophthalmopathy. Each CDR3 is given with its conserved first and last residue. Fields, in order: CDR3 DNA, CDR3 protein, J gene, clone size, D gene, V gene. D genes are given only for firm matches. A clone size is listed for some rows: how often the clone was seen (once, few, many), or a class if it is expanded.

TGTGCCATCAGTGAGTCGGCGATAGGGAACTATGGCTACACCTTC,CAISESAIGNYGYTF,TRBJ1-2,-,-,TRBV10-3
TGTGCCAGCAGTGAACGGGGGGACCCCAACTATGGCTACACCTTC,CASSERGDPNYGYTF,TRBJ1-2,few,-,TRBV6-5
TGTGCCACCAGTGATCTAGATTATGGCTACACCTTC,CATSDLDYGYTF,TRBJ1-2,-,-,TRBV24-1
TGTGCCAGCAGCTGGCGGGGACAGGGCGAGGGCTACACCTTC,CASSWRGQGEGYTF,TRBJ1-2,few,TRBD1,TRBV7-3
TGTGCCAGCAGGGACAGGGGGCGGAATGAAAAACTGTTTTTT,CASRDRGRNEKLFF,TRBJ1-4,-,TRBD1,TRBV2
TGTGCCACCAGTGATCGGACAGCGAACACCGGGGAGCTGTTTTTT,CATSDRTANTGELFF,TRBJ2-2,many,-,TRBV24-1
TGTGCCAGTACGGGGCGCGTGCACGAGCAGTACTTC,CASTGRVHEQYF,TRBJ2-7,-,-,TRBV19
TGTGCCAGCAGACAACAGGCGAATCAGCCCCAGCATTTT,CASRQQANQPQHF,TRBJ1-5,-,-,TRBV2
TGCGCCAGCAGCGCCGGGACAGGGAACACCGGGGAGCTGTTTTTT,CASSAGTGNTGELFF,TRBJ2-2,few,TRBD1,TRBV5-1
TGTGCCAGCAGTGACTCTAGGAACACCGGGGAGCTGTTTTTT,CASSDSRNTGELFF,TRBJ2-2,-,-,TRBV7-6
TGCGCCAGCACCAACGGGTGGGACAGGCCGACCTACGAGCAGTGCTTC,CASTNGWDRPTYEQCF,TRBJ2-7,-,TRBD1,TRBV5-1
TGTGCCAGCAGTTTTCACGGCAGGGACTACGAGCAGTACTTC,CASSFHGRDYEQYF,TRBJ2-7,few,-,TRBV12-3/TRBV12-4
TGTGCCAGCAGTACAGGGGACTACGAGCAGTACTTC,CASSTGDYEQYF,TRBJ2-7,few,TRBD1,TRBV12-3/TRBV12-4
TGTGCCAGCACCGTGGGGAGATCTAACTATGGCTACACCTTC,CASTVGRSNYGYTF,TRBJ1-2,few,-,TRBV5-8
TGTGCCAGCATCTGGACAGGGGCTTTCTTT,CASIWTGAFF,TRBJ1-1,-,TRBD1,TRBV12-3/TRBV12-4
TGTGCCAGCAGTTGGATCTTGAATGAAAAACTGTTTTTT,CASSWILNEKLFF,TRBJ1-4,-,-,TRBV7-2
TGTGCCAGCAGCTGGACTAGCGGGGGGCAAGAGACCCAGTACTTC,CASSWTSGGQETQYF,TRBJ2-5,-,TRBD2,TRBV7-2
TGCGCCAGCAGGATGGGACAACAAGAGACCCAGTACTTC,CASRMGQQETQYF,TRBJ2-5,few,-,TRBV5-1
TGTGCCAGCAGCTTAGGGGGGGGCGGGGTGAACACTGAAGCTTTCTTT,CASSLGGGGVNTEAFF,TRBJ1-1,-,-,TRBV7-2
TGTGCCAGCAGCTTGCAATTTGAGGGGATCGAGCAGTACTTC,CASSLQFEGIEQYF,TRBJ2-7,-,-,TRBV7-2
TGCAGTGAAGTGCATAGCAATCAGCCCCAGCATTTT,CSEVHSNQPQHF,TRBJ1-5,-,-,TRBV20-1
TGTGCCAGCAGCCAGGACAGGGGTAAAGGTCAGCCCCAGCATTTT,CASSQDRGKGQPQHF,TRBJ1-5,few,TRBD1,TRBV5-5
TGTGCCAGCAGCCGGGACAGGGGTGGAAACACCATATATTTT,CASSRDRGGNTIYF,TRBJ1-3,-,TRBD1,TRBV5-6
TGTGCCAGCATTGGGACTAGCGGGCTTGACGAGCAGTACTTC,CASIGTSGLDEQYF,TRBJ2-7,-,TRBD2,TRBV6-1
TGTGCCAGCAGTGAAGACCAGGGGGCCGGGGAGCTGTTTTTT,CASSEDQGAGELFF,TRBJ2-2,-,TRBD1,TRBV2
TGCGCCAGCAGCCAACAGGGCCGCAATCAGCCCCAGCATTTT,CASSQQGRNQPQHF,TRBJ1-5,few,-,TRBV10-2
TGTGCCAGCAGTGCATCTTCAGGTTCTCTGGGGGCCAACGTCCTGACTTTC,CASSASSGSLGANVLTF,TRBJ2-6,few,-,TRBV6-5
TGTGCCAGCAGCTTCCGTACAGGGGCTTACGAGCAGTACTTC,CASSFRTGAYEQYF,TRBJ2-7,once,TRBD1,TRBV7-6
TGTGCCAGCAGCCCCTCCCCATCACAGGGGGGCTACGAGCAGTACTTC,CASSPSPSQGGYEQYF,TRBJ2-7,-,TRBD1,TRBV9
TGTGCCAGCAGTAGCCGACAGGGTTACTTTGAAGCTTTCTTT,CASSSRQGYFEAFF,TRBJ1-1,-,TRBD1,TRBV12-3/TRBV12-4